This TCR beta chain was documented in a study of monozygotic twins with cystic fibrosis. At the level of the study: With approximately 14 PCR cycles, barcoded libraries came from around 2.9 micrograms of fragmented DNA.

Study-level findings and limits: J usage was most co-twin-similar in 8 of 16 pairs, V in 13.

This clone turned up a few times. The antigen is not known. Clones were read by immunoSEQ multiplex PCR, and TCRdb kept only the in-frame ones, dropping some. The sample includes 30,000 to 35,000 clones, just over 65% seen only once; the top ten take less than 0.9%. There are 14 residues in the CDR3. Germline-derived CDR1 and CDR2 are MGHRA and YSYEKL. V shed 4 bases and J shed 4 bases, with 13 bases lying between them. This sequence joins TRBV4-1 and TRBJ2-5; D might be TRBD2 (6 bases). The source is a girl aged 5 to 17 with cystic fibrosis. Specimen: blood. CDR3 protein: CASSRWQGGETQYF. The CDR3 region has the DNA TGCGCCAGCAGCCGCTGGCAGGGAGGAGAGACCCAGTACTTC.